These 31 T cell receptor beta chains were all obtained from the same sample, sequenced in a study of CD8 T cells in ankylosing spondylitis. TCRdb reprocessed the 5' RACE reads via MiXCR and lists one record per CDR3 protein. The sample has about 150,000 distinct CDR3 sequences, around 45% seen once. The sequencing sample was made of synovial fluid, either unsorted or a sorted T cell fraction (not recorded which). These receptors were collected from a male donor with ankylosing spondylitis.

Ten or more counts support this clonotype. V and J are TRBV5-6 and TRBJ2-1, with a possible D match to TRBD2 (6 bases). Trimming took off 8 bases at V and 2 bases at J, with 11 bases between the two ends. There are 13 residues in the CDR3. Germline V lookup: CDR1 SGHDT, CDR2 YYEEEE. CDR3 protein: CASGGSPYNEQFF. For the CDR3, the DNA is TGTGCCAGTGGGGGGTCCCCCTACAATGAGCAGTTCTTC.

This chain connects TRBV19 to TRBJ2-7, with D uncertain. CDR1 and CDR2 from the germline V gene are LNHDA and SQIVND (reference sequence). The CDR3 is 13 amino acids. Trimming left V 5 bases short and J 6 bases short, with 14 bases between. Here the CDR3 DNA reads TGTGCCAGTAGTGGATGGGAACCCGGCGAGCAGTACTTC. It is translated as CASSGWEPGEQYF.

The CDR3 spells CASSEAIGSVGELFF. DNA for the CDR3: TGTGCCAGCAGTGAAGCGATCGGGAGCGTCGGGGAGCTGTTTTTT. The chain has TRBV6-1 and TRBJ2-2; tentative D call: TRBD2 (6 bases). This CDR3 is built from 15 residues. Germline CDR1 MNHNS, CDR2 SASEGT. Trimming cost V 0 bases and J 7 bases, with 12 bases left between them.

V and J are TRBV9 and TRBJ1-1; no clear D. Between the trimmed V and J ends, which lost 0 bases and 4 bases, there was a span of 10 bases. CDR1 and CDR2 (germline): SGDLS, YYNGEE. The CDR3 has 14 residues. In DNA form, the CDR3 reads TGTGCCAGCAGCGTAGGAGGGTATGGCACTGAAGCTTTCTTT. This sequence encodes CASSVGGYGTEAFF.

This clonotype turned up a few times. The CDR3 nucleotides are TGTGCCAGCAGTATTAGCGGGGGGGCGGGCAATGAGCAGTTCTTC. Amino acid sequence: CASSISGGAGNEQFF. The chain is built from TRBV2 and TRBJ2-1, with 11 bases lining up with TRBD2. This CDR3 has 15 amino acids. The V segment lost 5 bases and the J segment 6 bases; nucleotides outside the gene matches: 6. Germline V gene lookup returns CDR1 SNHLY and CDR2 FYNNEI.

This clonotype has a single count. The rearrangement links TRBV29-1 to TRBJ1-1; TRBD1 matches at 8 bases. Per the germline V gene, CDR1 is SQVTM and CDR2 is ANQGSEA. V trimming: 6 bases; J trimming: 3 bases; junction bases outside the gene matches: 9. This CDR3 comprises 14 residues. The CDR3 nucleotides read TGCAGCGTGGGTCAAGGACAGGGTTACACTGAAGCTTTCTTT. Translated, it gives CSVGQGQGYTEAFF.

This clonotype was observed a few times. The J gene is TRBJ2-4, the V gene TRBV4-1; D gene unclear. The V end was cut by 2 bases, the J end by 8 bases, with 16 bases between. The CDR3 contains 15 residues. Per germline, CDR1 MGHRA and CDR2 YSYEKL. This CDR3 reads CASSQYEVRSDIQYF. Written as DNA, the CDR3 is TGCGCCAGCAGCCAATACGAGGTTCGTTCGGACATTCAGTACTTC.

The chain couples TRBV4-1 to TRBJ2-3; no clear D. V lost 3 bases and J lost 0, with 16 bases in between. The CDR3 extends over 17 amino acids. Per germline, CDR1 MGHRA and CDR2 YSYEKL. For the CDR3, the DNA is TGCGCCAGCAGCCACTGGTGGGCATCGCCTAGCACAGATACGCAGTATTTT. It translates to CASSHWWASPSTDTQYF.

The V and J genes are TRBV18 and TRBJ2-1, with 8 bases aligning to TRBD2. CDR3 length equals 14 residues. The V gene end was trimmed by 6 bases and the J gene end by 8 bases; junction bases not matched to a gene: 9. Germline loops: CDR1 KGHSH, CDR2 LQKENI. CDR3 sequence reads: CASSPSGGGDEQFF. The CDR3 DNA reads as TGTGCCAGCTCTCCAAGCGGGGGTGGCGATGAGCAGTTCTTC.

The chain is built from TRBV7-2 and TRBJ1-6; TRBD1 aligns across 7 bases. This CDR3 has 15 amino acids. After removal of 3 bases from V and 4 bases from J, the junction contained 3 bases not matched to a gene. Germline-derived CDR1 and CDR2 are SGHTA and FQGNSA. CDR3 sequence (DNA): TGTGCCAGCAGCTTTACAGGGGAATATAATTCACCCCTCCACTTT. Its translation: CASSFTGEYNSPLHF.

This clonotype was picked up a small number of times. This chain joins TRBV29-1 and TRBJ2-1, with D tentatively TRBD1 or TRBD2 (5 bases each). CDR1 is SQVTM and CDR2 is ANQGSEA in the germline V gene. The CDR3 contains 17 residues. The V gene lost 7 bases and the J gene lost 0 bases, with 22 bases spanning the gap. Here the CDR3 reads CSANPDPADISYNEQFF. The CDR3 region has the DNA TGCAGCGCAAACCCTGACCCAGCGGACATCTCCTACAATGAGCAGTTCTTC.

This clonotype was detected ten times or more. This rearrangement joins TRBV5-4 to TRBJ2-7, with D perhaps being TRBD1 or TRBD2 (5 bases each). Per germline, CDR1 SGHNT and CDR2 YYREEE (reference sequence). The CDR3 sequence is 12 residues long. The V and J ends lost 2 bases and 5 bases respectively, with 8 bases between them. CDR3 amino acids: CASSLEGNEQYF. CDR3 coding DNA: TGTGCCAGCAGCTTAGAGGGGAACGAGCAGTACTTC.

The rearrangement joins TRBV2 to TRBJ2-7; D possibly corresponds to TRBD1 (6 bases). The CDR3 loop spans 12 amino acids. CDR1 and CDR2 from the germline V gene are SNHLY and FYNNEI. The V gene lost 9 bases and the J gene lost 5 bases, with 14 bases spanning the gap. The CDR3 bases are TGTGCCAGACAGGGAGAGTGTGACGAGCAGTACTTC. Translation: CARQGECDEQYF.

J is TRBJ1-5 and V is TRBV5-8; 9 bases line up with TRBD1. V dropped 4 bases and J dropped 8; count of bases not matched to a gene: 7. CDR1 and CDR2 from the germline V gene are SGHTS and YDEGEE. This CDR3 is 14 amino acids long. CDR3 bases: TGTGCCAGCAGCCCCGGACAGGGGATGAAGCCCCAGCATTTT. It translates to CASSPGQGMKPQHF.

The V gene is TRBV7-8, the J gene TRBJ1-2; the D gene is possibly TRBD1 (5 bases). Trimming removed 7 bases at V and 3 bases at J, with 15 bases between. Germline CDR1 and CDR2: SGHVS and FQNEAQ. The CDR3 loop spans 14 amino acids. The CDR3 here is CASTSWGGDYGYTF. CDR3 bases: TGTGCCAGCACCTCCTGGGGGGGGGACTATGGCTACACCTTC.

The V and J genes are TRBV10-3 and TRBJ2-7, with a tentative D call TRBD1 (5 bases). The germline V gene has CDR1 ENHRY and CDR2 SYGVKD. The CDR3 is 13 amino acids. V was trimmed by 10 bases and J by 3 bases, leaving 16 bases between them. CDR3 residues: CATRTGFIYEQYF. CDR3 in DNA: TGTGCCACCCGAACAGGTTTTATCTACGAGCAGTACTTC.

Points on this clonotype: One junction end does not reproduce the germline sequence, and a read error may be involved. The chain uses TRBV25-1 and TRBJ1-2; the D gene is possibly TRBD1 (5 bases). Germline lookup yields CDR1 MGHDK and CDR2 SYGVNS. CDR3 size: 14 residues. The CDR3 here is CASKNHRTNRGFHF. CDR3 in DNA: TGTGCCAGCAAGAATCACAGGACGAATCGAGGGTTTCATTTC.

This clonotype was counted a few times. This chain joins TRBV7-6 and TRBJ1-6; no definite D call. The CDR3 runs 12 residues. The ends were cut back, 2 bases at V and 5 bases at J, with 1 base in the middle. Germline V gene data show CDR1 as SGHVS and CDR2 as FNYEAQ. CDR3 bases: TGTGCCAGCAGCTTACATAATTCACCCCTCCACTTT. Its translation: CASSLHNSPLHF.

V usage is TRBV7-8 and J usage is TRBJ1-2, with TRBD1 identical over 11 bases. This CDR3 region has 15 residues. Losses at the gene ends were 1 base for V and 8 bases for J; bases not matched to a gene: 6. Germline CDR1 SGHVS, CDR2 FQNEAQ. The CDR3: CASSLVSGQGDGYTF. CDR3 nucleotides: TGTGCCAGCAGCTTAGTGTCGGGACAGGGGGACGGCTACACCTTC.

By proportion, this clonotype is medium-sized. V gene TRBV7-2 combines with J gene TRBJ2-7; 8 nucleotides align to TRBD2. Germline values: CDR1 SGHTA, CDR2 FQGNSA. CDR3 length: 14 residues. After removal of 3 bases from V and 3 bases from J, the junction contained 4 bases not matched to a gene. The CDR3 nucleotides are TGTGCCAGCAGCTTCGTTAGCGGGAACTACGAGCAGTACTTC. Amino acid sequence: CASSFVSGNYEQYF.

V usage is TRBV5-1 and J usage is TRBJ2-1; D possibly corresponds to TRBD2 (5 bases). V lost 4 bases and J lost 3, with 17 bases in between. CDR3 length: 16 residues. Germline V CDR1 and CDR2: SGHRS, YFSETQ. The CDR3 loop reads CASSPWSAENYNEQFF. The CDR3 coding sequence is TGCGCCAGCAGCCCTTGGTCAGCGGAAAACTACAATGAGCAGTTCTTC. Full variable domain (outside the CDR3, taken from reference TRBV5-1 and TRBJ2-1): KAGVTQTPRYLIKTRGQQVTLSCSPISGHRSVSWYQQTPGQGLQFLFEYFSETQRNKGNFPGRFSGRQFSNSRSEMNVSTLELGDSALYLCASSPWSAENYNEQFFGPGTRLTVL.

This chain connects TRBV9 to TRBJ2-7, with D uncertain. This CDR3 is built from 15 residues. CDR1 SGDLS and CDR2 YYNGEE come from the germline V gene. The V end was cut by 0 bases, the J end by 0 bases, with 10 bases between. CDR3 sequence: CASSVGAADSYEQYF. The CDR3 coding sequence is TGTGCCAGCAGCGTAGGGGCGGCGGACTCCTACGAGCAGTACTTC. Filled out from reference TRBV9 and TRBJ2-7, the complete variable domain reads DSGVTQTPKHLITATGQRVTLRCSPRSGDLSVYWYQQSLDQGLQFLIQYYNGEERAKGNILERFSAQQFPDLHSELNLSSLELGDSALYFCASSVGAADSYEQYFGPGTRLTVT.

The V gene is TRBV20-1, the J gene TRBJ2-7; D unclear. V lost 5 bases and J 0 bases, leaving 14 bases between the germline ends. The CDR3 runs 14 residues. Germline V CDR1 and CDR2: DFQATT, SNEGSKA (reference sequence). This CDR3 is CSACRLLDSYEQYF. The CDR3 bases are TGCAGTGCTTGTAGACTCTTAGACTCCTACGAGCAGTACTTC.

This clonotype was counted a few times. The rearrangement links TRBV10-3 to TRBJ2-1; D is possibly TRBD2 (6 bases). Deletions cut 4 bases from V and 5 bases from J, with 21 bases between. CDR3 length equals 17 residues. Per germline, CDR1 ENHRY and CDR2 SYGVKD. Written as DNA, the CDR3 is TGTGCCATCAGTGGCCCCCACCTAAGCGGGTGGAACAATGAGCAGTTCTTC. This encodes CAISGPHLSGWNNEQFF.

This clonotype was detected a few times. The genes are TRBV20-1 and TRBJ2-7; D is uncertain. Between the trimmed V and J ends, which lost 2 bases and 2 bases, there was a span of 13 bases. This CDR3 contains 14 residues. The germline gives CDR1 DFQATT, CDR2 SNEGSKA (reference sequence). The CDR3 loop is CSARTEKTAYEQYF. DNA of the CDR3: TGCAGTGCTAGAACCGAGAAGACTGCCTACGAGCAGTACTTC.

This clonotype has just one count. This chain uses TRBV20-1 with TRBJ2-3, with D perhaps TRBD1 (5 bases). CDR1 and CDR2 (germline): DFQATT, SNEGSKA (reference sequence). The CDR3 has 13 residues. The germline V and J ends were trimmed by 5 bases and 2 bases, with 11 bases remaining between them. The CDR3 DNA sequence: TGCAGTGCTGTTGACAGATTCACAGATACGCAGTATTTT. Encoded protein: CSAVDRFTDTQYF.

This clonotype has more than one count but fewer than ten. V and J are TRBV12-3 or TRBV12-4 and TRBJ2-3; TRBD2 matches at 8 bases. Unmatched junction bases numbered 6, after V lost 3 bases and J lost 4 bases. The CDR3 sequence is 15 residues long. The CDR3 coding sequence is TGTGCCAGCAGTTTCCCGGGACTAGTCCCAGATACGCAGTATTTT. Translating gives CASSFPGLVPDTQYF.

The gene calls are TRBV29-1 and TRBJ2-7; no definite D call. V lost 4 bases and J lost 3, with 13 bases in between. CDR1 is SQVTM and CDR2 is ANQGSEA in the germline V gene. The CDR3 extends over 13 amino acids. In DNA form, the CDR3 reads TGCAGCGTTGTTGGGCGAGAGGTCTACGAGCAGTACTTC. Amino acids: CSVVGREVYEQYF.

This chain connects TRBV5-1 to TRBJ1-2; D gene ambiguous. There are 14 residues in the CDR3. V was shortened by 1 base and J by 0 bases, with 7 bases between the two germline ends. CDR1 SGHRS and CDR2 YFSETQ come from the germline V gene. CDR3 residues: CASSLPNSNYGYTF. CDR3 in DNA: TGCGCCAGCAGCTTGCCGAATTCTAACTATGGCTACACCTTC. Full variable domain (remainder filled in from reference TRBV5-1 and TRBJ1-2): KAGVTQTPRYLIKTRGQQVTLSCSPISGHRSVSWYQQTPGQGLQFLFEYFSETQRNKGNFPGRFSGRQFSNSRSEMNVSTLELGDSALYLCASSLPNSNYGYTFGSGTRLTVV.

This clonotype appeared a few times. This chain uses TRBV20-1 with TRBJ1-3; D perhaps matches TRBD1 (5 bases). The CDR3 covers 14 residues. The V end was cut by 2 bases, the J end by 4 bases, with 12 bases between. Germline V gives CDR1 DFQATT, CDR2 SNEGSKA (reference sequence). The CDR3 loop is CSARIGEVGNTIYF. Here the CDR3 DNA reads TGCAGTGCTAGAATAGGGGAAGTGGGAAACACCATATATTTT.

The chain recombines TRBV4-3 with TRBJ2-3; D is unresolved. The germline V and J ends were trimmed by 1 base and 1 base, with 12 bases remaining between them. The CDR3 is 16 residues long. The germline V gene encodes CDR1 LGHNA and CDR2 YSLEER. The CDR3 spells CASSQGTAARTDTQYF. DNA for the CDR3: TGCGCCAGCAGCCAAGGTACAGCAGCCCGCACAGATACGCAGTATTTT.